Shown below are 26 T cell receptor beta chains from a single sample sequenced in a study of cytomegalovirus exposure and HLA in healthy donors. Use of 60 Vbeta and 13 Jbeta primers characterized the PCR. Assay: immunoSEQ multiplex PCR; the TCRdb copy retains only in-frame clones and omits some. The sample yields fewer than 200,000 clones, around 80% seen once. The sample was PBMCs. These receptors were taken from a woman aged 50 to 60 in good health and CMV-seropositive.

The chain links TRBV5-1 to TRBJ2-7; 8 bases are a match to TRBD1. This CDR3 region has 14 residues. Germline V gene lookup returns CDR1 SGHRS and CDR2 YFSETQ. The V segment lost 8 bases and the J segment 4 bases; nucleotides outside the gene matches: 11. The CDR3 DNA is TGCGCCAGGGAGAGGACAGGGAGTAAGTACGAGCAGTACTTC. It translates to CARERTGSKYEQYF.

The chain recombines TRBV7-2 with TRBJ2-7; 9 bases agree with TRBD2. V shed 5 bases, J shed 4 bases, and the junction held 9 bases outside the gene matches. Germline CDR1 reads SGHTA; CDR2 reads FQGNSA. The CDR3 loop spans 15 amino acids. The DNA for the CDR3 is TGTGCCAGCAGCCCAAGGGGGCGGGAGGGTTACGAGCAGTACTTC. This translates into CASSPRGREGYEQYF.

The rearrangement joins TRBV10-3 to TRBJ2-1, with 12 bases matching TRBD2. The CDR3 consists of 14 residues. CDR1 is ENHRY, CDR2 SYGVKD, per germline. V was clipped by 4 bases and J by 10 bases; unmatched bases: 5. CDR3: CAISAGLAGQEQFF. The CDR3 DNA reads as TGTGCCATCAGTGCCGGACTAGCGGGACAGGAGCAGTTCTTC.

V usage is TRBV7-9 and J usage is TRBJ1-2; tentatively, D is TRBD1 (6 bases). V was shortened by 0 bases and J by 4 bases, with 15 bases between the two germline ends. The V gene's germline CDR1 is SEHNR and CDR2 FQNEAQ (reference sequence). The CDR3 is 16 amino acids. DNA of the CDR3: TGTGCCAGCAGCTTAGCATACTCGGGACACCTCTATGGCTACACCTTC. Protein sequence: CASSLAYSGHLYGYTF.

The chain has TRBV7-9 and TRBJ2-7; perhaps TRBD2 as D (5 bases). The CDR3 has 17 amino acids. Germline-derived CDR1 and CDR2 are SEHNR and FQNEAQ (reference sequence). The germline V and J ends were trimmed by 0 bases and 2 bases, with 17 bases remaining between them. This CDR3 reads CASSLAQVAQTPYEQYF. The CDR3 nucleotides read TGTGCCAGCAGCTTAGCGCAGGTAGCGCAGACACCCTACGAGCAGTACTTC.

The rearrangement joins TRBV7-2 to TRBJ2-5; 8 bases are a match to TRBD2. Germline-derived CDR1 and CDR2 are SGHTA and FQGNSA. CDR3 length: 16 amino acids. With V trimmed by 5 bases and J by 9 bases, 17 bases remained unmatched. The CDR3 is CASSTREVAGQAAQYF. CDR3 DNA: TGTGCCAGCAGCACAAGGGAGGTAGCGGGGCAAGCGGCCCAGTACTTC.

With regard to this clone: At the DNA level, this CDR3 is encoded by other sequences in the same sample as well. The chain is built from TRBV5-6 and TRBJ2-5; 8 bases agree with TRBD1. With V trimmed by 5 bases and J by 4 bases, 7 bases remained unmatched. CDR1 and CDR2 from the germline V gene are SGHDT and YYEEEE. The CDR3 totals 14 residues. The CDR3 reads CASRGQGAIETQYF. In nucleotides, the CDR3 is TGTGCCAGCAGGGGGCAGGGGGCAATAGAGACCCAGTACTTC.

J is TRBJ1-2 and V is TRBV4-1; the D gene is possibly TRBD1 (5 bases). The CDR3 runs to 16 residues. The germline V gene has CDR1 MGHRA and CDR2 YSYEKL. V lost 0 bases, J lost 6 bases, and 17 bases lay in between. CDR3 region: CASSQEIQGRRDGYTF. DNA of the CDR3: TGCGCCAGCAGCCAAGAAATCCAGGGCAGGAGGGATGGCTACACCTTC.

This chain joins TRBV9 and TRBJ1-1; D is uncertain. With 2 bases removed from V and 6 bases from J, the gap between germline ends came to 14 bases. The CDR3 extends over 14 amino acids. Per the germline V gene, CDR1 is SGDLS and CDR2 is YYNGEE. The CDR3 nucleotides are TGTGCCAGCAGCGTGGAACACTCCGGGGCTGAAGCTTTCTTT. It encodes CASSVEHSGAEAFF.

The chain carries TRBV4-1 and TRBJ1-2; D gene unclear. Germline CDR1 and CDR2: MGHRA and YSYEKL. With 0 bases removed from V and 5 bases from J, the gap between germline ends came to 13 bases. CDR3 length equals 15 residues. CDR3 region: CASSQDSYLQYGYTF. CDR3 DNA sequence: TGCGCCAGCAGCCAAGATTCATACCTACAGTATGGCTACACCTTC.

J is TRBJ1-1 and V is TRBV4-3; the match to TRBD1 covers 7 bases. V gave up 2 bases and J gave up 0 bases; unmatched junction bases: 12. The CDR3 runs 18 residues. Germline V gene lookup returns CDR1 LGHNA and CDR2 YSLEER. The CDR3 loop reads CASSQQIPRTGVNTEAFF. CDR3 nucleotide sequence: TGCGCCAGCAGCCAACAAATCCCCCGGACAGGTGTGAACACTGAAGCTTTCTTT.

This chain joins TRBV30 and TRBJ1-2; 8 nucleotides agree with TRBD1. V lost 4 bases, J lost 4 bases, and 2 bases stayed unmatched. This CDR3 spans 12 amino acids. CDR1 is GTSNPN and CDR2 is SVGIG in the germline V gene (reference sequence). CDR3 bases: TGTGCCTGGACAGGGGGCGGCTATGGCTACACCTTC. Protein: CAWTGGGYGYTF.

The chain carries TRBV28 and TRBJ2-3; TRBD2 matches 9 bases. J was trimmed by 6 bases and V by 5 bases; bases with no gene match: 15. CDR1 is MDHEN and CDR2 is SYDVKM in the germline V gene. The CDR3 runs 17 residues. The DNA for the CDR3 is TGTGCCAGCAGTGACGTCCCGCGGGGTAGCGGGAGTGATACGCAGTATTTT. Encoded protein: CASSDVPRGSGSDTQYF.

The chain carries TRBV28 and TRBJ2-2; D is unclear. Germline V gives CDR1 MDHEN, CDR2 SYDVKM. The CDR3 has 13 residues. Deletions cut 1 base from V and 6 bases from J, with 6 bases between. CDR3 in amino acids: CASSLSPAGELFF. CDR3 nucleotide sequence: TGTGCCAGCAGTTTATCCCCGGCCGGGGAGCTGTTTTTT.

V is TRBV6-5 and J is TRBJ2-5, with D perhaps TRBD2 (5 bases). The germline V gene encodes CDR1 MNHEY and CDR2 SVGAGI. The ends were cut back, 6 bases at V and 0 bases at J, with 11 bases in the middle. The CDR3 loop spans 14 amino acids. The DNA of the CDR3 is TGTGCCAGCAGCCCGGGGATAGACCAAGAGACCCAGTACTTC. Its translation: CASSPGIDQETQYF.

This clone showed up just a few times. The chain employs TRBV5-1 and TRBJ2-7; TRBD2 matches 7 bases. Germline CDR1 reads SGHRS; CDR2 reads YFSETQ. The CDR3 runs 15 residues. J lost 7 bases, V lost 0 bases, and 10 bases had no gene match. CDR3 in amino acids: CASSLERPGGGEQYF. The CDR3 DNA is TGCGCCAGCAGCTTGGAAAGACCTGGCGGGGGAGAGCAGTACTTC. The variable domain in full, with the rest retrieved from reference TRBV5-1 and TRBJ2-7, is KAGVTQTPRYLIKTRGQQVTLSCSPISGHRSVSWYQQTPGQGLQFLFEYFSETQRNKGNFPGRFSGRQFSNSRSEMNVSTLELGDSALYLCASSLERPGGGEQYFGPGTRLTVT.

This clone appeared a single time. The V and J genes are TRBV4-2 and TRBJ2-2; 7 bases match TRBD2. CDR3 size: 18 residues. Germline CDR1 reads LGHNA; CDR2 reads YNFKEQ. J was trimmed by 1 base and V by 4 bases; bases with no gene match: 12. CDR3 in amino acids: CASSRAGDFPRNTGELFF. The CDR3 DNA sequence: TGTGCCAGCAGCCGCGCGGGGGATTTTCCACGGAACACCGGGGAGCTGTTTTTT.

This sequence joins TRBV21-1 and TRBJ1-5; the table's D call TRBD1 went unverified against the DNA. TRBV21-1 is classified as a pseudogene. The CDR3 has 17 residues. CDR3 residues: CASSPRRDRVLNQPQHF. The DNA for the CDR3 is TGTGCCAGCAGCCCCCGGAGGGACAGGGTTCTAAATCAGCCCCAGCATTTT.

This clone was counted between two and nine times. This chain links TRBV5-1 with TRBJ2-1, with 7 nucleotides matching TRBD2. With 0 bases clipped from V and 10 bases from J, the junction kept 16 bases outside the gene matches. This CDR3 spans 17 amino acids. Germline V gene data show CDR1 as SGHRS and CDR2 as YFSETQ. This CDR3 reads CASSLAAGSAGVGEQFF. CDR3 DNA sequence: TGCGCCAGCAGCTTGGCCGCCGGTTCGGCGGGGGTGGGGGAGCAGTTCTTC.

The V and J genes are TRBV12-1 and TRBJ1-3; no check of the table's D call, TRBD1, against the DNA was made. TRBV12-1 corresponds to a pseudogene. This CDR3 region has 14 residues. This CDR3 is CASSLRGTGNTIYF. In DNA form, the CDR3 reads TGTGCCAGCAGCTTGAGGGGGACTGGAAACACCATATATTTT.

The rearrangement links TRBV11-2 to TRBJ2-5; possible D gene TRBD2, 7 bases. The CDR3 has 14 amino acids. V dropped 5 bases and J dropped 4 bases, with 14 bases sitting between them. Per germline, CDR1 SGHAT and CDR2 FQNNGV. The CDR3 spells CASSPGGGGETQYF. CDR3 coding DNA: TGTGCCAGCAGCCCTGGGGGGGGCGGAGAGACCCAGTACTTC. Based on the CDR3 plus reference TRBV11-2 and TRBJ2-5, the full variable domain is EAGVAQSPRYKIIEKRQSVAFWCNPISGHATLYWYQQILGQGPKLLIQFQNNGVVDDSQLPKDRFSAERLKGVDSTLKIQPAKLEDSAVYLCASSPGGGGETQYFGPGTRLLVL.

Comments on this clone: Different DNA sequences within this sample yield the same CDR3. CDR3 in DNA: TGTGCCAGCAGTGAACTAGCGGGGTCCTACAATGAGCAGTTCTTC. This codes for CASSELAGSYNEQFF. The chain carries TRBV6-1 and TRBJ2-1; 9 bases are a match to TRBD2. This CDR3 spans 15 amino acids. Germline V lookup: CDR1 MNHNS, CDR2 SASEGT. V shed 2 bases, J shed 1 base, and the junction held 0 bases outside the gene matches.

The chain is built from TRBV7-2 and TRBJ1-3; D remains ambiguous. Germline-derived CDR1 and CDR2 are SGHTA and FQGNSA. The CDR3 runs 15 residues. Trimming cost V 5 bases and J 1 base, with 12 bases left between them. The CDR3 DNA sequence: TGTGCCAGCAGCGAAATGCCGGGGTCTGGAAACACCATATATTTT. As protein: CASSEMPGSGNTIYF.

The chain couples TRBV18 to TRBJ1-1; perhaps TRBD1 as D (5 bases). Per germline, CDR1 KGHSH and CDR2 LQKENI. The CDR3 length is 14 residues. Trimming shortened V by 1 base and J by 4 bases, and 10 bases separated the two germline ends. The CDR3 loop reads CASSPLGAGTEAFF. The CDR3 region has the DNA TGTGCCAGCTCACCACTAGGGGCAGGCACTGAAGCTTTCTTT. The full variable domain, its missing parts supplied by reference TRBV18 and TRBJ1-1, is NAGVMQNPRHLVRRRGQEARLRCSPMKGHSHVYWYRQLPEEGLKFMVYLQKENIIDESGMPKERFSAEFPKEGPSILRIQQVVRGDSAAYFCASSPLGAGTEAFFGQGTRLTVV.

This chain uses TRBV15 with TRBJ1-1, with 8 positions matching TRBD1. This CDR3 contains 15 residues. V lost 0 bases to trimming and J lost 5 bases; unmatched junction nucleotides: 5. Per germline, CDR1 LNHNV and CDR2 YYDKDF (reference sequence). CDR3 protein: CATSRDQGAWTEAFF. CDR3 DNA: TGTGCCACCAGCAGAGATCAGGGGGCATGGACTGAAGCTTTCTTT.

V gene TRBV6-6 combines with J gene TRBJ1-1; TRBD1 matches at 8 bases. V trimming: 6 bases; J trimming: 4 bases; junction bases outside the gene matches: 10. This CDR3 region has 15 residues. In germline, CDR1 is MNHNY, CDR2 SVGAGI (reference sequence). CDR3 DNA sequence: TGTGCCAGCAGCCAGCAGAACAGGGGGTCCACTGAAGCTTTCTTT. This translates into CASSQQNRGSTEAFF.